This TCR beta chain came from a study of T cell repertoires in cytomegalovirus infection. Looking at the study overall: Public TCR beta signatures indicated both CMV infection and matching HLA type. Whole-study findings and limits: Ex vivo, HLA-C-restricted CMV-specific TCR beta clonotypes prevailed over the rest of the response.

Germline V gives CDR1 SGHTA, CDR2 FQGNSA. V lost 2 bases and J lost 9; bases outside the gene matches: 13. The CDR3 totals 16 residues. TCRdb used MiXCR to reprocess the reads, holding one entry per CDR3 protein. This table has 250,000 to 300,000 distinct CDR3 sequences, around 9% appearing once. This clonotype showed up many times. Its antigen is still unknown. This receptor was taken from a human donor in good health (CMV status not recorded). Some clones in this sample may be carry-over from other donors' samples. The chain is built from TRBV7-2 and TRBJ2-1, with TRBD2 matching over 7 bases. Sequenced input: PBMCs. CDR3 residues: CASSLRAAGVQSEQFF. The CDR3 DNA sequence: TGTGCCAGCAGCTTACGGGCCGCGGGAGTACAAAGTGAGCAGTTCTTC.